The 10 T cell receptor beta chains presented below share a single source sample, sequenced in a study of T cells in Graves' hyperthyroidism and ophthalmopathy. RNA transcripts served as the template for amplifying TCR beta CDR3 regions. The TCR CDR3 first-round RT-PCR relied on the HTBI primer set. TCRdb independently ran MiXCR on the multiplex PCR reads; one entry per CDR3 protein. The sample yields about 200,000 distinct CDR3 sequences, approximately 16% seen once. Sequencing was done on a sample of blood. These receptors were taken from a man aged 40-49 years with Graves' hyperthyroidism.

This clonotype was observed at least ten times. CDR3 protein: CASSLEFGQSHEQFF. The CDR3 DNA follows: TGTGCCAGCAGCTTAGAGTTTGGCCAGTCGCATGAGCAGTTCTTC. The rearrangement joins TRBV11-3 to TRBJ2-1; unclear D gene. Deletions cut 0 bases from V and 8 bases from J, with 14 bases between. Germline-derived CDR1 and CDR2 are SGHNT and YENEEA. There are 15 residues in the CDR3.

This rearrangement joins TRBV14 to TRBJ2-1; TRBD1 aligns across 11 bases. V lost 5 bases to trimming and J lost 9 bases; unmatched junction nucleotides: 18. The CDR3 runs 18 residues. Germline CDR1 and CDR2: SGHDN and FVKESK. CDR3 bases: TGTGCCAGCAGCTTACGCATAAGGACAGGGGGCCATGATGCTGAGCAGTTCTTC. This gives the protein CASSLRIRTGGHDAEQFF.

This clonotype occurred many times. This chain links TRBV11-1 with TRBJ1-1, with D possibly TRBD1 on 6 matching bases. Per the germline V gene, CDR1 is SGHAT and CDR2 is FQDESV (reference sequence). V was shortened by 5 bases and J by 5 bases, with 15 bases between the two germline ends. The CDR3 length is 14 residues. This CDR3 is CASSTGLRGTEAFF. CDR3 DNA sequence: TGTGCCAGCAGCACGGGACTTAGGGGGACTGAAGCTTTCTTT.

In this sample, this clonotype turned up many times. The J gene is TRBJ1-5, the V gene TRBV20-1, with TRBD1 matching over 8 bases. The CDR3 contains 15 residues. J gave up 4 bases and V 2 bases, and 7 bases lay outside the gene matches. Germline CDR1 DFQATT, CDR2 SNEGSKA (reference sequence). CDR3 DNA: TGCAGTGCTAGACCTAAGGACAGGGTAAATCAGCCCCAGCATTTT. Its translation: CSARPKDRVNQPQHF.

This chain connects TRBV6-9 to TRBJ2-2; unclear D gene. Germline assignment: CDR1 MNHGY and CDR2 SVAAGI. V lost 7 bases to trimming and J lost 1 base, with 7 bases between them. The CDR3 totals 13 residues. The CDR3 DNA sequence: TGTGCCAGCACCCCATGGAACACCGGGGAGCTGTTTTTT. As protein: CASTPWNTGELFF.

This clonotype was observed at least ten times. V usage is TRBV10-3 and J usage is TRBJ2-1; 12 nucleotides agree with TRBD2. V lost 6 bases and J lost 6; bases outside the gene matches: 6. The CDR3 covers 15 residues. CDR1 and CDR2 (germline): ENHRY, SYGVKD. CDR3 amino acids: CAIRLEGLAGNEQFF. CDR3 DNA sequence: TGTGCCATCAGACTTGAGGGACTAGCGGGCAATGAGCAGTTCTTC.

This clonotype appeared many times. V is TRBV20-1 and J is TRBJ2-2; TRBD2 matches at 8 bases. The V segment lost 6 bases and the J segment 4 bases; nucleotides outside the gene matches: 10. Looked up from germline, CDR1 is DFQATT and CDR2 is SNEGSKA (reference sequence). There are 15 residues in the CDR3. This CDR3 reads CSADRGGQVTGELFF. The CDR3 coding sequence is TGCAGTGCCGACCGGGGGGGGCAGGTCACCGGGGAGCTGTTTTTT.

As DNA, the CDR3 is TGTGCCACCAGTGATTTGGTTGGTGGGACCCAGTACTTC. It translates to CATSDLVGGTQYF. The chain uses TRBV24-1 and TRBJ2-5; D gene unclear. In germline, CDR1 is KGHDR, CDR2 SFDVKD. This CDR3 comprises 13 residues. V shed 0 bases and J shed 7 bases, with 8 bases lying between them.

This clonotype came up many times. The CDR3 loop reads CSAEGDRDLDEQFF. The CDR3 DNA reads as TGCAGTGCGGAGGGGGACAGGGACCTGGATGAGCAGTTCTTC. The V and J genes are TRBV20-1 and TRBJ2-1, with 9 bases matching TRBD1. After removal of 6 bases from V and 8 bases from J, the junction contained 11 bases not matched to a gene. Germline V CDR1 and CDR2: DFQATT, SNEGSKA (reference sequence). The CDR3 is made up of 14 amino acids.

This clonotype has more than one count but fewer than ten. One end of the junction does not line up with germline, which may come from a read error. The rearrangement links TRBV13 to TRBJ1-4, with D perhaps TRBD1 (6 bases). The CDR3 sequence is 18 residues long. Germline V gives CDR1 PRHDT, CDR2 FYEKMQ (reference sequence). The CDR3 DNA reads TGTGCCAGCAGCGTAGGACGTCAGGGCCAGGGGACTAATGAAAAACTGTTTTTT. Its protein product is CASSVGRQGQGTNEKLFF.